The present TCR beta chain was sequenced within a study of T cells in Graves' hyperthyroidism and ophthalmopathy. Study conclusions and caveats: A median roughly six months before onset, the model predicted ophthalmopathy. Among thyroid clonotypes expanded above 0.001, most also appeared in blood.

There are 13 residues in the CDR3. The V end was cut by 4 bases, the J end by 4 bases, with 13 bases between. The germline gives CDR1 SQVTM, CDR2 ANQGSEA. This clonotype came up a few times. Its cognate antigen is unknown. Amplified regions were TCR beta CDR3 sequences from RNA transcripts. First-round RT-PCR with HTBI primers amplified the TCR CDR3 region. One entry per CDR3 protein results from TCRdb running MiXCR on the multiplex PCR reads. This table has approximately 530,000 distinct CDR3 sequences, roughly 21% appearing once. A patient was excluded if there was uncontrolled infection, other autoimmune disease, pregnancy or lactation. The diagnoses drew upon clinical symptoms, serum thyroxine and TRAb, thyroid ultrasound and orbital computed tomography.

V usage is TRBV29-1 and J usage is TRBJ1-1; the D gene is possibly TRBD1 (6 bases). The sequence was obtained from a man aged 40-49 years with Graves' ophthalmopathy. Sequenced: blood. Here the CDR3 DNA reads TGCAGCGTTGCCGAACAACAGGGCACTGAAGCTTTCTTT. This codes for CSVAEQQGTEAFF.